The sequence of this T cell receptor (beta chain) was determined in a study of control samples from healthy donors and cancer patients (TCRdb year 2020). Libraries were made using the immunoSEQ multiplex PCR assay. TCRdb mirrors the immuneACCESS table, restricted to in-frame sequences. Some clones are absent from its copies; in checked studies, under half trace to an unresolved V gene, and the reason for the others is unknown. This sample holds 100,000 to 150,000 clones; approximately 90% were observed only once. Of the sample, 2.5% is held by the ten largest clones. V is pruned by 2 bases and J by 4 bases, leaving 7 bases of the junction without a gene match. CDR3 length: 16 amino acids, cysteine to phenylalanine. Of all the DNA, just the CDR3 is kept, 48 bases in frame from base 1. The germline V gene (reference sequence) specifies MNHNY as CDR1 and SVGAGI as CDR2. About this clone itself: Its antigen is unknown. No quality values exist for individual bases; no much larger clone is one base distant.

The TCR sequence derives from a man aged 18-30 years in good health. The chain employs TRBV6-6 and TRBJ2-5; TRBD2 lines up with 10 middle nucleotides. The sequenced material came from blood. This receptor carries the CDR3 CASSYPPGLARETQYF. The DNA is TGTGCCAGCAGTTACCCTCCGGGACTAGCGAGAGAGACCCAGTACTTC.